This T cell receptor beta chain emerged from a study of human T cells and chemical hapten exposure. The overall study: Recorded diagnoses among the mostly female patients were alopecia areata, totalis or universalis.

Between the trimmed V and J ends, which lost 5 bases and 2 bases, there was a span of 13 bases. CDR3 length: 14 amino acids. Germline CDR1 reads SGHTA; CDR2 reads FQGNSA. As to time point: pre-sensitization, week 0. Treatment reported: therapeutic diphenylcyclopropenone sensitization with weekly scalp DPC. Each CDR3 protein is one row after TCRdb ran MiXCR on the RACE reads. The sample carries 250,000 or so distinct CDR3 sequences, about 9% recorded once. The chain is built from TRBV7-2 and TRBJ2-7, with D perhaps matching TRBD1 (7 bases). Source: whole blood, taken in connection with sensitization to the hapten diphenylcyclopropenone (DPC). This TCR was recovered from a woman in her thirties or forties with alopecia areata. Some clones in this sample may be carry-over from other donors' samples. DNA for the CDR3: TGTGCCAGCAGCCAGGGGGGTCCCCCCTACGAGCAGTACTTC. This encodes CASSQGGPPYEQYF.